A selection of T cell receptor beta chains follows, all from one sample in a study of cytomegalovirus exposure and HLA in healthy donors. Measured with immunoSEQ multiplex PCR; TCRdb has only the in-frame clones, and not every one. The data hold around 58,000 clones, with approximately 71% observed a single time. What was sequenced was PBMCs. The receptors derive from a man in his forties or fifties in good health and CMV-seropositive. The CDR3 runs from the conserved cysteine through the conserved F or W. Fields, in order: J gene, V gene, D gene, clone size, CDR3 protein, CDR3 DNA. The D gene is left open where the match is weak. Clone size is stated in some rows and not others, as once, few, many or a class when expanded.

>TRBJ2-3|TRBV11-2|TRBD2|.
CASSYLAGGTDTQYF
TGTGCCAGCAGCTACCTAGCGGGGGGCACAGATACGCAGTATTTT
>TRBJ1-6|TRBV6-5|.|once
CASRTVNNSPLHF
TGTGCCAGCAGAACAGTTAATAATTCACCCCTCCACTTT
>TRBJ1-1|TRBV2|.|few
CASSESSGYTEAFF
TGTGCCAGCAGTGAATCATCGGGGTACACTGAAGCTTTCTTT
>TRBJ1-1|TRBV9|.|.
CASSPKAPTSLYEAFF
TGTGCCAGCAGCCCCAAGGCACCGACATCGTTGTATGAAGCTTTCTTT
>TRBJ1-2|TRBV6-5|TRBD1|few
CASSTGTAYGYTF
TGTGCCAGCAGTACCGGGACAGCATATGGCTACACCTTC
>TRBJ2-1|TRBV30|TRBD2|few
CAWTSGERGFF
TGTGCCTGGACTTCCGGGGAGCGGGGTTTCTTC
>TRBJ1-1|TRBV6-1|.|.
CASSTTGNTEAFF
TGTGCCAGCAGTACAACAGGAAACACTGAAGCTTTCTTT
>TRBJ2-2|TRBV7-7|TRBD1|few
CASSQGDGELFF
TGTGCCAGCAGCCAGGGGGACGGGGAGCTGTTTTTT
>TRBJ2-3|TRBV5-1|.|few
CASSPRAGTDTQYF
TGCGCCAGCAGCCCGCGTGCTGGCACAGATACGCAGTATTTT
>TRBJ2-3|TRBV7-2|.|few
CASSPGADTQYF
TGTGCCAGCAGCCCAGGGGCAGATACGCAGTATTTT
>TRBJ2-7|TRBV7-9|TRBD1|few
CASSLVGQAFEQYF
TGTGCCAGCAGCTTAGTGGGACAGGCTTTTGAGCAGTACTTC
>TRBJ2-2|TRBV5-8|.|.
CASSSGQAAGELFF
TGTGCCAGCAGCTCGGGACAAGCTGCCGGGGAGCTGTTTTTT
>TRBJ1-2|TRBV5-1|.|.
CASSLVGRSIPGYTF
TGCGCCAGCAGCTTGGTGGGGAGGAGCATTCCTGGCTACACCTTC
>TRBJ1-2|TRBV6-1|.|.
CASSGRTDYGYTF
TGTGCCAGCAGTGGAAGGACAGACTATGGCTACACCTTC
>TRBJ2-5|TRBV7-7|TRBD2|.
CASSFGGAGETQYF
TGTGCCAGCAGCTTCGGGGGGGCGGGAGAGACCCAGTACTTC
>TRBJ2-7|TRBV6-5|TRBD1|.
CASSYLQGQGEQYF
TGTGCCAGCAGTTACCTACAGGGACAGGGGGAGCAGTACTTC
>TRBJ2-5|TRBV30|TRBD1|.
CACTGTGAGVVGETQYF
TGTGCCTGCACCGGGACAGGGGCGGGGGTTGTCGGGGAGACCCAGTACTTC
>TRBJ1-6|TRBV2|.|.
CASSDGGSSYNSPLHF
TGTGCCAGCAGTGATGGGGGGAGCTCCTATAATTCACCCCTCCACTTT
>TRBJ1-1|TRBV2|.|.
CASRGPGTEAFF
TGTGCCAGCAGGGGGCCCGGCACTGAAGCTTTCTTT
>TRBJ1-2|TRBV6-6|.|.
CASSWGGEGVGYTF
TGTGCCAGCAGTTGGGGGGGCGAGGGAGTAGGCTACACCTTC
>TRBJ2-7|TRBV11-2|TRBD1|once
CASSLARTGNYEQYF
TGTGCCAGCAGCTTAGCCCGGACAGGGAACTACGAGCAGTACTTC
>TRBJ2-2|TRBV5-3|.|.
CARSFSFTGVAGGLFF
TGTGCCAGAAGCTTTTCATTTACAGGGGTGGCCGGGGGGCTGTTTTTT
>TRBJ2-3|TRBV11-1|.|few
CASSLGEDTQYF
TGTGCCAGCAGCTTAGGAGAAGATACGCAGTATTTT
>TRBJ1-2|TRBV29-1|TRBD1|few
CSVGPGQGYYGYTF
TGCAGCGTTGGGCCGGGACAGGGGTACTATGGCTACACCTTC
>TRBJ1-1|TRBV11-2|.|.
CASSLAGGGAFF
TGTGCCAGCAGCTTAGCCGGCGGGGGGGCTTTCTTT
>TRBJ2-1|TRBV7-3|TRBD2|.
CASSRLAASYNEQFF
TGTGCCAGCAGCCGCCTAGCGGCATCCTACAATGAGCAGTTCTTC
>TRBJ1-3|TRBV5-1|.|.
CASSVGTAGSGNTIYF
TGCGCCAGCAGCGTAGGTACAGCCGGCTCTGGAAACACCATATATTTT
>TRBJ1-5|TRBV19|.|.
CASSRQGYGQPQHF
TGTGCCAGTAGTCGCCAGGGGTATGGTCAGCCCCAGCATTTT
>TRBJ2-3|TRBV14|TRBD2|.
CASSKGALAGFSTDTQYF
TGTGCCAGCAGCAAAGGGGCTCTAGCGGGGTTTTCCACAGATACGCAGTATTTT
>TRBJ2-1|TRBV4-2|.|.
CASSQDWGDPNEQFF
TGTGCCAGCAGCCAAGATTGGGGGGATCCGAATGAGCAGTTCTTC
>TRBJ2-7|TRBV9|.|.
CASSVDPGDTYEQYF
TGTGCCAGCAGCGTAGACCCCGGGGATACCTACGAGCAGTACTTC
>TRBJ2-2|TRBV19|TRBD1|.
CASIDRGTGGELFF
TGTGCCAGTATAGACAGGGGTACAGGCGGGGAGCTGTTTTTT
>TRBJ1-5|TRBV2|TRBD1|.
CASSGQGGGQPQHF
TGTGCCAGCAGTGGACAGGGGGGAGGACAGCCCCAGCATTTT
>TRBJ2-2|TRBV9|.|.
CASSVDASARTGELFF
TGTGCCAGCAGCGTAGATGCTAGCGCGAGAACCGGGGAGCTGTTTTTT
>TRBJ2-5|TRBV27|TRBD1|.
CASSSGTGEETQYF
TGTGCCAGCAGTTCAGGGACAGGGGAGGAGACCCAGTACTTC
>TRBJ2-3|TRBV9|TRBD1|once
CASSVVPQGATDTQYF
TGTGCCAGCAGCGTAGTTCCCCAGGGGGCGACAGATACGCAGTATTTT
>TRBJ1-1|TRBV11-3|TRBD1|few
CASSVSGGTEAFF
TGTGCCAGCAGCGTTTCAGGGGGTACTGAAGCTTTCTTT
>TRBJ2-5|TRBV5-6|.|.
CASSSPGGQETQYF
TGTGCCAGCAGCTCCCCTGGGGGGCAAGAGACCCAGTACTTC
>TRBJ2-7|TRBV6-5|TRBD1|.
CASSYGQGAGEQYF
TGTGCCAGCAGTTACGGACAGGGGGCCGGCGAGCAGTACTTC
>TRBJ2-7|TRBV7-6|TRBD1|.
CASSAKTGGWNEQYF
TGTGCCAGCAGCGCCAAGACAGGGGGCTGGAACGAGCAGTACTTC
>TRBJ2-7|TRBV27|.|.
CASSLSLRGSYEQYF
TGTGCCAGCAGTTTAAGTCTAAGGGGATCCTACGAGCAGTACTTC
>TRBJ1-2|TRBV7-2|.|.
CASSPRQDLILDYGYTF
TGTGCCAGCAGCCCCCGACAGGACCTAATACTGGACTATGGCTACACCTTC
>TRBJ1-1|TRBV5-6|.|few
CASSLRLGEIALNTEAFF
TGTGCCAGCAGCTTGCGGCTAGGGGAAATCGCATTGAACACTGAAGCTTTCTTT
>TRBJ1-1|TRBV29-1|.|.
CSVVPRNTEAFF
TGCAGCGTTGTTCCCCGGAACACTGAAGCTTTCTTT
>TRBJ2-3|TRBV7-2|TRBD2|.
CASSLSRAGGLADTQYF
TGTGCCAGCAGCTTAAGTAGAGCGGGGGGGCTTGCAGATACGCAGTATTTT
>TRBJ1-1|TRBV5-1|.|.
CASSSTNTEAFF
TGCGCCAGCAGCTCGACAAACACTGAAGCTTTCTTT
>TRBJ2-7|TRBV12-5|TRBD1|.
CASGLARGQTHSYEQYF
TGTGCTAGTGGTTTGGCCCGGGGACAGACCCACTCCTACGAGCAGTACTTC
>TRBJ1-6|TRBV2|TRBD1|.
CASSSGTGSAPLHF
TGTGCCAGCAGTTCCGGGACAGGGTCTGCACCCCTCCACTTT
>TRBJ2-3|TRBV5-1|TRBD2|.
CASSLVAGGTDTQYF
TGCGCCAGCAGCTTGGTAGCGGGGGGCACAGATACGCAGTATTTT
>TRBJ2-7|TRBV5-8|.|.
CASSLGAGSYEQYF
TGTGCCAGCAGCTTGGGAGCAGGGTCCTACGAGCAGTACTTC
>TRBJ2-1|TRBV7-2|TRBD2|.
CASSKQRGTYNEQFF
TGTGCCAGCTCCAAGCAGCGGGGGACATACAATGAGCAGTTCTTC
>TRBJ1-4|TRBV6-5|.|.
CASRPYGEKLFF
TGTGCCAGCAGGCCATACGGTGAAAAACTGTTTTTT
>TRBJ2-7|TRBV6-5|TRBD1|.
CASSTRQGVYEQYF
TGTGCCAGCAGCACTCGACAGGGTGTCTACGAGCAGTACTTC
>TRBJ1-5|TRBV7-8|TRBD1|.
CASSRDRGGNQPQHF
TGTGCCAGCAGCCGCGACAGGGGAGGCAATCAGCCCCAGCATTTT
>TRBJ2-5|TRBV5-4|TRBD1|.
CASSFDRGMETQYF
TGTGCCAGCAGCTTCGACAGGGGAATGGAGACCCAGTACTTC
>TRBJ2-2|TRBV5-1|TRBD2|.
CASSLGLAFSGELFF
TGCGCCAGCAGCTTGGGACTAGCATTCTCCGGGGAGCTGTTTTTT
>TRBJ1-2|TRBV2|.|.
CASSQEGGYGYTF
TGTGCCAGCAGTCAGGAGGGAGGCTATGGCTACACCTTC
>TRBJ1-5|TRBV30|TRBD1|.
CAWSKQGAGQPQHF
TGTGCCTGGAGTAAACAGGGGGCAGGTCAGCCCCAGCATTTT
>TRBJ1-6|TRBV5-5|.|.
CASTATPQGTNSPLHF
TGTGCCAGCACCGCGACCCCCCAGGGGACGAATTCACCCCTCCACTTT
>TRBJ2-7|TRBV2|.|few
CASSEGLKGYF
TGTGCCAGCAGTGAGGGACTGAAGGGGTACTTC